What follows are 9 T cell receptor beta chains derived from one specimen sequenced in a study of shared clonotypes between healthy human individuals. Libraries were prepared by immunoSEQ multiplex PCR; TCRdb keeps only in-frame clonotypes and omits some of them. The data contain around 2,000,000 clones, about 93% of them seen just once; the ten biggest clones take up roughly 1.7%. Naive CD8 cells were CD45RO-negative, positively selected for CCR7, excluding terminally differentiated effector memory CD45RA+ cells. The specimen was naive CD8+ T cells from PBMCs. These receptors all come from a man aged 18 to 29 in good health. Some clones in this sample may be carry-over from other donors' samples.

This chain joins TRBV6-5 and TRBJ2-1; 10 nucleotides match TRBD2. The germline gives CDR1 MNHEY, CDR2 SVGAGI. This CDR3 comprises 13 residues. V lost 8 bases, J lost 7 bases, and 5 bases stayed unmatched. The CDR3: CASGSSGSNEQFF. CDR3 DNA sequence: TGTGCCAGCGGGTCTAGCGGGAGTAATGAGCAGTTCTTC.

The CDR3 DNA reads TGTGCCAGCAGCTTATCGGGACAGGGGGCCGGTGAAAAACTGTTTTTT. Amino acid sequence: CASSLSGQGAGEKLFF. The chain joins TRBV7-9 to TRBJ1-4, with 12 positions matching TRBD1. V lost 2 bases to trimming and J lost 7 bases; unmatched junction nucleotides: 5. This CDR3 region has 16 residues. CDR1 and CDR2 (germline): SEHNR, FQNEAQ (reference sequence).

The chain carries TRBV27 and TRBJ2-3; 7 nucleotides agree with TRBD2. With 7 bases clipped from V and 0 bases from J, the junction kept 13 bases outside the gene matches. Per the germline V gene, CDR1 is MNHEY and CDR2 is SMNVEV (reference sequence). The CDR3 consists of 17 residues. Here the CDR3 reads CASTSGLAVTSTDTQYF. CDR3 DNA: TGTGCCAGCACCTCGGGGCTAGCGGTTACTAGCACAGATACGCAGTATTTT.

About this clone itself: This same CDR3 is encoded by further DNA sequences in the sample. The chain uses TRBV6-1 and TRBJ1-1; 7 bases line up with TRBD1. This CDR3 comprises 14 residues. Germline V gives CDR1 MNHNS, CDR2 SASEGT. The trim removed 2 bases at V and 3 bases at J, leaving 3 bases unmatched. CDR3 loop: CASSERGRYTEAFF. The CDR3 region has the DNA TGTGCCAGCAGTGAAAGGGGGCGATACACTGAAGCTTTCTTT.

This chain connects TRBV7-2 to TRBJ1-4; unclear D gene. V was trimmed by 1 base and J by 4 bases, leaving 10 bases between them. Germline lookup yields CDR1 SGHTA and CDR2 FQGNSA. The CDR3 spans 15 residues. The chain's CDR3 is CASSLVSGLNEKLFF. CDR3 bases: TGTGCCAGCAGCTTAGTTTCCGGGCTTAATGAAAAACTGTTTTTT.

Only a few counts were recorded for this clone. The chain combines TRBV7-8 with TRBJ1-1; TRBD1 aligns across 8 bases. Germline-derived CDR1 and CDR2 are SGHVS and FQNEAQ. V was clipped by 0 bases and J by 3 bases; unmatched bases: 6. The CDR3 totals 16 residues. The CDR3 loop is CASSLARTGKDTEAFF. The CDR3 region has the DNA TGTGCCAGCAGCTTAGCCCGGACAGGGAAGGACACTGAAGCTTTCTTT.

The chain uses TRBV19 and TRBJ2-2; D gene ambiguous. Germline loops: CDR1 LNHDA, CDR2 SQIVND (reference sequence). The CDR3 is 15 residues long. The V gene lost 4 bases and the J gene lost 7 bases, with 16 bases spanning the gap. The CDR3 loop reads CASSSRAGRVGELFF. Written as DNA, the CDR3 is TGTGCCAGTAGTAGCCGGGCAGGTCGCGTCGGGGAGCTGTTTTTT.

V usage is TRBV4-2 and J usage is TRBJ2-1; a possible D gene is TRBD2 (6 bases). Germline CDR1 is LGHNA and CDR2 is YNFKEQ. V dropped 0 bases and J dropped 8 bases, with 17 bases sitting between them. The CDR3 is 16 amino acids. For the CDR3, the DNA is TGTGCCAGCAGCCAAGAGGGGACCGGGAGTGTGGATGAGCAGTTCTTC. Translating gives CASSQEGTGSVDEQFF.

Only a few counts were recorded for this clone. V gene TRBV7-3 combines with J gene TRBJ2-2; 7 bases align to TRBD2. This CDR3 is 13 amino acids long. V was pared by 5 bases and J by 7 bases, with 4 bases of the junction left unmatched. The V gene's germline CDR1 is SGHTA and CDR2 FQGTGA. CDR3 region: CASSTSSGGELFF. In DNA, the CDR3 is TGTGCCAGCAGCACTTCTAGCGGCGGGGAGCTGTTTTTT.